Detailed here is one T cell receptor (beta chain). This was the immunoSEQ v3 assay. Sequencing used immunoSEQ multiplex PCR; TCRdb keeps in-frame clones, though not all of them. The table records approximately 18,000 clones, about four fifths of them present only once. This record belongs to a study of TIL therapy for anti-PD-1-resistant metastatic lung cancer. The overall study: By whole-exome sequencing, median non-synonymous tumor mutation burden was approximately 1.4 mutations per megabase.

Time point defined: pre-treatment sample, taken before nivolumab and TIL therapy. The CDR3 runs to 17 residues. Per the germline V gene, CDR1 is MNHEY and CDR2 is SMNVEV (reference sequence). J lost 1 base, V lost 3 bases, and 10 bases had no gene match. The sequenced sample was blood, obtained at baseline. The chain has TRBV27 and TRBJ1-1, with 8 bases aligning to TRBD1. The source is a person aged 25 to 79 with non-small cell lung cancer. The CDR3, as DNA: TGTGCCAGCAGTTTTTCTTTTAGACAGGGGAGGAACACTGAAGCTTTCTTT. Its translation: CASSFSFRQGRNTEAFF.